This T cell receptor (beta chain) was documented in a study of T cells in Graves' hyperthyroidism and ophthalmopathy. TCR beta CDR3 region amplification was performed from RNA transcripts. With the HTBI primer set, the TCR CDR3 went through a first round of RT-PCR. TCRdb re-called the multiplex PCR reads with MiXCR, one entry per CDR3 protein. The table includes 300,000 to 450,000 distinct CDR3 sequences, around 13% detected once. This clonotype has ten or more counts. The sequencing sample was made of blood. This receptor was identified in a woman aged 18-29 years with Graves' hyperthyroidism.

As DNA, the CDR3 is TGTGCCAGCAGCCAAGTGGCTGAGACTATCCAGTTCTTC. This encodes CASSQVAETIQFF. V and J are TRBV3-1 and TRBJ2-1; a possible D gene is TRBD2 (5 bases). Germline values: CDR1 LGHDT, CDR2 YNNKEL (reference sequence). The CDR3 is 13 amino acids. V was clipped by 1 base and J by 13 bases, with 14 bases between them.